The 21 T cell receptor beta chains in this list originate from one sample, sequenced in a study of CD8 T cells in Susac syndrome (dated by TCRdb to the late 2010s). The library was generated by the immunoSEQ multiplex PCR assay. RNA was extracted using the RNeasy kit, and roughly 0.45 to 1 microgram was reverse transcribed with random hexamers. The public reads were run again by TCRdb, first through fastp at Q25 and then through MiXCR, and only productive beta chains were kept. Rows are combined by CDR3 protein, so each entry shows the most common genes and DNA. The sample yields approximately 120,000 distinct CDR3 sequences; 95% to 98% were counted once. The biggest ten clones account for more than 0.08% of the sample. Source material: CD4+ T cells from PBMCs. The receptor source for this set is a human donor in good health.

This chain joins TRBV27 and TRBJ2-5; tentative D call: TRBD2 (6 bases). V lost 6 bases and J 2 bases, leaving 13 bases between the germline ends. CDR1 MNHEY and CDR2 SMNVEV come from the germline V gene (reference sequence). CDR3 length: 14 residues. CDR3 sequence: CASRPGLAQETQYF. The CDR3 DNA sequence: TGTGCCAGCAGGCCGGGACTCGCACAAGAGACCCAGTACTTC.

The rearrangement uses TRBV29-1 and TRBJ2-5; 11 nucleotides line up with TRBD1. J gave up 4 bases and V 4 bases, and 8 bases lay outside the gene matches. Germline V CDR1 and CDR2: SQVTM, ANQGSEA. The CDR3 extends over 15 amino acids. CDR3 sequence reads: CSVVPMGTGGETQYF. As DNA, the CDR3 is TGCAGCGTTGTTCCGATGGGGACAGGGGGAGAGACCCAGTACTTC.

This chain joins TRBV3-1 and TRBJ2-7, with D hard to call. V lost 10 bases, J lost 3 bases, and 25 bases lay in between. This CDR3 region has 16 residues. Germline assignment: CDR1 LGHDT and CDR2 YNNKEL (reference sequence). CDR3 sequence: CANHWPRAPRFYEQYF. The CDR3 coding sequence is TGTGCCAACCACTGGCCCCGGGCCCCAAGGTTCTACGAGCAGTACTTC.

The V and J genes are TRBV29-1 and TRBJ1-6; the D gene is possibly TRBD1 (6 bases). CDR3 length: 13 amino acids. Germline CDR1 SQVTM, CDR2 ANQGSEA. V lost 7 bases and J lost 10, with 17 bases in between. CDR3 amino acids: CSAGAGRGSPLHF. In DNA form, the CDR3 reads TGCAGCGCGGGGGCGGGGAGGGGATCACCCCTCCACTTT. The full variable domain, its missing parts supplied by reference TRBV29-1 and TRBJ1-6, is SAVISQKPSRDICQRGTSLTIQCQVDSQVTMMFWYRQQPGQSLTLIATANQGSEATYESGFVIDKFPISRPNLTFSTLTVSNMSPEDSSIYLCSAGAGRGSPLHFGNGTRLTVT.

The rearrangement joins TRBV24-1 to TRBJ2-1, with 15 bases matching TRBD2. The CDR3 totals 17 residues. Germline V lookup: CDR1 KGHDR, CDR2 SFDVKD. The V and J ends lost 3 bases and 5 bases, in that order; junction bases with no gene match: 4. DNA for the CDR3: TGTGCCACCAGTGATGGACTAGCGGGAGGGCCGAACAATGAGCAGTTCTTC. Amino acids: CATSDGLAGGPNNEQFF.

The rearrangement joins TRBV29-1 to TRBJ2-5, with 7 bases lining up with TRBD2. The trim removed 6 bases at V and 0 bases at J, leaving 13 bases unmatched. Looked up from germline, CDR1 is SQVTM and CDR2 is ANQGSEA. The CDR3 is made up of 16 amino acids. CDR3 bases: TGCAGCGTCGCCACCCCGGGACTACCGTACCAAGAGACCCAGTACTTC. As protein: CSVATPGLPYQETQYF. The full variable domain, rest sourced from reference TRBV29-1 and TRBJ2-5, is SAVISQKPSRDICQRGTSLTIQCQVDSQVTMMFWYRQQPGQSLTLIATANQGSEATYESGFVIDKFPISRPNLTFSTLTVSNMSPEDSSIYLCSVATPGLPYQETQYFGPGTRLLVL.

J is TRBJ1-6 and V is TRBV27; 9 bases agree with TRBD1. Germline-derived CDR1 and CDR2 are MNHEY and SMNVEV (reference sequence). This CDR3 region has 16 residues. V lost 3 bases to trimming and J lost 6 bases; unmatched junction nucleotides: 6. In nucleotides, the CDR3 is TGTGCCAGCAGTTTCTTCCGGACAGGGGCTAATTCACCCCTCCACTTT. This codes for CASSFFRTGANSPLHF.

This chain uses TRBV7-2 with TRBJ2-7, with TRBD1 matching 7 bases. The CDR3 runs 14 residues. Trimming cost V 5 bases and J 2 bases; bases outside gene matches: 6. Germline CDR1 is SGHTA and CDR2 is FQGNSA. CDR3 residues: CASSTDRAAYEQYF. The CDR3 coding sequence is TGTGCCAGCAGCACCGACAGGGCCGCCTACGAGCAGTACTTC.

The chain has TRBV6-6 and TRBJ1-5; D is perhaps TRBD1 (6 bases). The CDR3 is 15 residues long. Germline lookup yields CDR1 MNHNY and CDR2 SVGAGI (reference sequence). V gave up 9 bases and J gave up 0 bases, with 15 bases separating them. The CDR3 protein is CASYIGQNSNQPQHF. The CDR3 DNA reads as TGTGCCAGTTATATCGGACAGAATAGCAATCAGCCCCAGCATTTT.

V is TRBV7-3 and J is TRBJ1-1; a possible D gene is TRBD1 (5 bases). This CDR3 has 14 amino acids. The ends were cut back, 5 bases at V and 12 bases at J, with 22 bases in the middle. Germline V CDR1 and CDR2: SGHTA, FQGTGA. Here the CDR3 DNA reads TGTGCCAGCAGCAAAGGGTCGGGACCCGGAGGATCTTTCTTT. Protein: CASSKGSGPGGSFF.

The genes are TRBV19 and TRBJ1-1, with D possibly matching TRBD1 (5 bases). V was shortened by 5 bases and J by 5 bases, with 18 bases between the two germline ends. CDR1 is LNHDA, CDR2 SQIVND, per germline (reference sequence). This CDR3 contains 15 residues. In DNA, the CDR3 is TGTGCCAGTAGTTCGTCGGGGGATAAGAAGACTGAAGCTTTCTTT. This codes for CASSSSGDKKTEAFF. Full variable domain (outside the CDR3, taken from reference TRBV19 and TRBJ1-1): DGGITQSPKYLFRKEGQNVTLSCEQNLNHDAMYWYRQDPGQGLRLIYYSQIVNDFQKGDIAEGYSVSREKKESFPLTVTSAQKNPTAFYLCASSSSGDKKTEAFFGQGTRLTVV.

This chain links TRBV6-5 with TRBJ1-1, with a weak D call TRBD1 (5 bases). Per the germline V gene, CDR1 is MNHEY and CDR2 is SVGAGI. This CDR3 comprises 14 residues. Trimming left V 6 bases short and J 1 base short, with 12 bases between. CDR3 residues: CASRSTGTNTEAFF. CDR3 DNA: TGTGCCAGCAGATCGACGGGGACGAACACTGAAGCTTTCTTT.

The gene calls are TRBV5-1 and TRBJ2-5; perhaps TRBD2 as D (5 bases). V lost 6 bases and J lost 2, with 11 bases in between. The CDR3 spans 13 residues. CDR1 is SGHRS and CDR2 is YFSETQ in the germline V gene. CDR3 amino acids: CASTRGLQETQYF. DNA of the CDR3: TGCGCCAGCACCCGGGGATTACAAGAGACCCAGTACTTC.

V and J are TRBV7-2 and TRBJ2-4; 13 bases map to TRBD2. The V gene's germline CDR1 is SGHTA and CDR2 FQGNSA. The CDR3 consists of 16 residues. With V trimmed by 1 base and J by 7 bases, 4 bases remained unmatched. The CDR3 loop reads CASSLGLAGGGNIQYF. The CDR3 bases are TGTGCCAGCAGCTTAGGACTAGCGGGGGGAGGGAACATTCAGTACTTC.

V and J are TRBV29-1 and TRBJ2-3; D tentatively reads TRBD1 or TRBD2 (5 bases each). Germline lookup yields CDR1 SQVTM and CDR2 ANQGSEA. Trimming removed 2 bases from V and 4 bases from J, with 25 bases in between. The CDR3 contains 18 residues. In nucleotides, the CDR3 is TGCAGCGTTGAACTGTTCAGCGAGGCCCCCCTGGGACCAGATACGCAGTATTTT. Its protein is CSVELFSEAPLGPDTQYF.

The chain combines TRBV20-1 with TRBJ2-3, with D unresolved. CDR1 is DFQATT, CDR2 SNEGSKA, per germline (reference sequence). The CDR3 is 11 residues long. The V end lost 3 bases, the J end lost 4 bases, and 5 bases lay between the germline ends. The CDR3 reads CSARKADTQYF. As DNA, the CDR3 is TGCAGTGCTAGGAAAGCAGATACGCAGTATTTT.

This clonotype was found once. V and J are TRBV4-3 and TRBJ2-1, with D perhaps being TRBD1 or TRBD2 (5 bases each). V gave up 1 base and J gave up 0 bases, with 10 bases separating them. From germline, CDR1 is LGHNA and CDR2 YSLEER. The CDR3 loop spans 16 amino acids. CDR3: CASSQVRGLSYNEQFF. In DNA form, the CDR3 reads TGCGCCAGCAGCCAAGTGAGGGGCCTCTCCTACAATGAGCAGTTCTTC.

This clonotype was recorded only once. The chain carries TRBV30 and TRBJ1-6; 9 nucleotides match TRBD1. Trimming cost V 3 bases and J 6 bases; bases outside gene matches: 9. This CDR3 is built from 16 residues. Germline lookup yields CDR1 GTSNPN and CDR2 SVGIG (reference sequence). CDR3 in amino acids: CAWSAGQGRSNSPLHF. The CDR3 DNA is TGTGCCTGGAGCGCCGGACAGGGGAGGAGTAATTCACCCCTCCACTTT.

This chain connects TRBV20-1 to TRBJ2-2; a weak D match, TRBD2 (5 bases). Germline CDR1 and CDR2: DFQATT and SNEGSKA (reference sequence). The CDR3 contains 11 residues. Trimming stripped 6 bases from V and 8 bases from J, with 10 bases between. This CDR3 is CSAAGGGELFF. The CDR3 bases are TGCAGTGCGGCCGGAGGAGGGGAGCTGTTTTTT.

This clonotype was found a few times. An end of the junction does not agree with germline; a read error may underlie this. The V gene is TRBV7-2, the J gene TRBJ1-2; D is possibly TRBD1 (5 bases). Germline V lookup: CDR1 SGHTA, CDR2 FQGNSA. The CDR3 has 18 amino acids. The DNA of the CDR3 is TGTGCCAGCAGCTTAGATGATTTAGAGCCGGGACGAGGCTATGGTTACACCTTC. This codes for CASSLDDLEPGRGYGYTF.

The gene calls are TRBV7-2 and TRBJ2-2, with D uncertain. This CDR3 is built from 14 residues. Germline V lookup: CDR1 SGHTA, CDR2 FQGNSA. Between the trimmed V and J ends, which lost 2 bases and 4 bases, there was a span of 8 bases. CDR3 in amino acids: CASSLRRPTGELFF. The DNA for the CDR3 is TGTGCCAGCAGCTTAAGAAGGCCCACCGGGGAGCTGTTTTTT.